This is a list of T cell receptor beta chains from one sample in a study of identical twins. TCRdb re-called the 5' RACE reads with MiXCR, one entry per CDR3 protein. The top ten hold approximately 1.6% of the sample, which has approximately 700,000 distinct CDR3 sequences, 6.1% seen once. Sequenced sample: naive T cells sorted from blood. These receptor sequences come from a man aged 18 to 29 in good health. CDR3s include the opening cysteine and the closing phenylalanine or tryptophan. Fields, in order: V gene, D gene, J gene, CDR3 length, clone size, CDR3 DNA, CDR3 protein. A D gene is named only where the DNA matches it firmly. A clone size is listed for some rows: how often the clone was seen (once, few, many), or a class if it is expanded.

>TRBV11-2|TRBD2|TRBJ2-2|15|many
TGTGCCAGCAGCTTGACTAGCGCAAACACCGGGGAGCTGTTTTTT
CASSLTSANTGELFF
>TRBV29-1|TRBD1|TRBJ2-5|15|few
TGCAGCGTTCGGACCTCAGGGGGCGCGGGTGAGACCCAGTACTTC
CSVRTSGGAGETQYF
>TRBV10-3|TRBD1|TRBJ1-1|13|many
TGTGCCATCGGACAGGCGAAGAACACTGAAGCTTTCTTT
CAIGQAKNTEAFF
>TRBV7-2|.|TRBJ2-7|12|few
TGTGCCAGCAGCGGGGGAGAATTTGAGCAGTACTTC
CASSGGEFEQYF
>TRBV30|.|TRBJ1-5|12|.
TGTGCCTGGAGGGACAACAATCAGCCCCAGCATTTT
CAWRDNNQPQHF
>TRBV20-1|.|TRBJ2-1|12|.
TGCAGTGCTCTGCCCCAATACAATGAGCAGTTCTTC
CSALPQYNEQFF
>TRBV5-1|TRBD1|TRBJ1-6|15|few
TGCGCCAGCAGATCGAGGGACAGTTATAATTCACCCCTCCACTTT
CASRSRDSYNSPLHF
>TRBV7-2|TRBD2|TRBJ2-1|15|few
TGTGCCAGCAGCTTAGCGACTAGCGGGTACAATGAGCAGTTCTTC
CASSLATSGYNEQFF
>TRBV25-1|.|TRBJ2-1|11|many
TGTGCCAGCAGTGTAGGGGATGAGCAGTTCTTC
CASSVGDEQFF
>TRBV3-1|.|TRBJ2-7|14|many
TGTGCCAGCAGCCCGGGCAGGTTTACCTACGAGCAGTACTTC
CASSPGRFTYEQYF
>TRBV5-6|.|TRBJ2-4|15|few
TGTGCCAGCTCCCGGACCCTTATAGCCAAAAACATTCAGTACTTC
CASSRTLIAKNIQYF
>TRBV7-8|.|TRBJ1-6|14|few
TGTGCCAGCAGCTACGACGGCTATAATTCACCCCTCCACTTT
CASSYDGYNSPLHF
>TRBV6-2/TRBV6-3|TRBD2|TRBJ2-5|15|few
TGTGCCAGCAGACTAGCGGGATTACAAGCGGAGACCCAGTACTTC
CASRLAGLQAETQYF
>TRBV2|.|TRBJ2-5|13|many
TGTGCCACCCGGGCAGGGGTTGGTGAGACCCAGTACTTC
CATRAGVGETQYF
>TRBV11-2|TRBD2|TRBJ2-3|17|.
TGTGCCAGCAGCTTAGTTCCATCTAGCGGGGCCACAGATACGCAGTATTTT
CASSLVPSSGATDTQYF
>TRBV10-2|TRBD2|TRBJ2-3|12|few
TGCGCCGGTAGCGGGGCTGGAGATACGCAGTATTTT
CAGSGAGDTQYF
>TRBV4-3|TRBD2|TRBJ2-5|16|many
TGCGCCAGCAGCCAAGGGACTAGCGGGTACCAAGAGACCCAGTACTTC
CASSQGTSGYQETQYF
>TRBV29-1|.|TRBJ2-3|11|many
TGCAGCGTTGTCGGCACAGATACGCAGTATTTT
CSVVGTDTQYF
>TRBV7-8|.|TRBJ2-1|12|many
TGTGCCAGCAGCTTAGTGGTGGGCGAGCAGTTCTTC
CASSLVVGEQFF
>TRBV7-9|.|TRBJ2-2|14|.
TGTGCCAGCAGCACTTCAGGGAAAGCCGGGGAGCTGTTTTTT
CASSTSGKAGELFF
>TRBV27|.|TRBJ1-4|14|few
TGTGCCAGCAGCCAACGACCGGGCGGTGAAAAACTGTTTTTT
CASSQRPGGEKLFF
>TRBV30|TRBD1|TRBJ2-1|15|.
TGTGCCTGGGGTTCAGGGACAGGGGGTATCAATGAGCAGTTCTTC
CAWGSGTGGINEQFF
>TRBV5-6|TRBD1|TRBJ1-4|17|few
TGTGCCAGCAGCTCCGGACAGGGCGGGACGGGGTATGAAAAACTGTTTTTT
CASSSGQGGTGYEKLFF
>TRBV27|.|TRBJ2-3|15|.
TGTGCCAGCAGTCAGGGACAACCTACTGCGGATACGCAGTATTTT
CASSQGQPTADTQYF
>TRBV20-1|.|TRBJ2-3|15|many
TGCAGTGCTAGAGACTCTTCTACGCGGCCAGATACGCAGTATTTT
CSARDSSTRPDTQYF
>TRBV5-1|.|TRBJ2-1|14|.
TGCGCCAGCAGCGAACTGGTACAGGGCCATGAGCAGTTCTTC
CASSELVQGHEQFF
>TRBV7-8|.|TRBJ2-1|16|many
TGTGCCAGCAGCCCCGACAGTTTACCCTCCTACAATGAGCAGTTCTTC
CASSPDSLPSYNEQFF
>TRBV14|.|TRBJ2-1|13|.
TGTGCCAGCAGCCAGGAGCTAGACGGTGAGCAGTTCTTC
CASSQELDGEQFF